This T cell receptor beta chain was sequenced for a study of post-analysis software for immune sequencing data (dated by TCRdb to between 2014 and 2016). Concerning the study at large: Recorded disease courses included relapsing-remitting, secondary progressive and progressive-relapsing multiple sclerosis, with some patients lacking subtype annotation. A subset of samples was prepared in parallel using single-end sample barcoding, then pooled and co-amplified after Illumina adapter ligation. The multiple sclerosis patient repertoires were compared with about a dozen previously published healthy control repertoires from donors aged roughly 6 to 25 years.

Study-wide findings and limitations: Significantly lower normalized Chao1 diversity was found in multiple sclerosis patients than in controls, suggesting substantial peripheral T-cell clonal expansion. Roughly 5 TRBV segments, including TRBV5-6, TRBV5-1 and TRBV20-1, were significantly more frequent in patients than controls. The control group was slightly older than the multiple sclerosis patient group. When samples were clustered directly using the F measure, samples prepared in the same batch co-clustered strongly, which prompted a batch-effect correction.

V loses 1 base of germline sequence and J loses 4 bases, and the interval between the two ends is 12 bases. The CDR3, cysteine through phenylalanine, is 15 amino acids long. The read is trimmed to its CDR3 DNA, 45 bases read in frame from base 1. The CDR1 and CDR2 encoded by the germline V gene are SGHRS and YFSETQ. To demonstrate the VDJtools post-analysis software, the study profiled TCR beta repertoires from the peripheral blood of about 13 young patients with multiple sclerosis. Multiple sclerosis patients were children and adolescents aged roughly 6 to 16 years. Of note for this clonotype: No antigen is known for it. Base qualities are missing; no much larger clone stands one base away.

Libraries came from PCR. Sequenced using an Illumina HiSeq 2500. To reduce PCR and sequencing biases, unique molecular identifiers were built into the TCR beta cDNA libraries. Per 1 to 10 million input T cells, roughly 500,000 cDNA molecules were obtained, such that each molecule approximated one T cell. The patient libraries were prepared and sequenced with the same protocol used for the earlier healthy control dataset. Samples belonging to the same batch were prepared together, multiplexed and sequenced on a shared HiSeq lane. The source study handled its data this way. MIGEC was used to process the raw barcoded reads, and molecular identifier groups with only a single read were discarded before consensus assembly and CDR3 extraction. VDJtools was used for post-analysis of the clonotype tables, and diversity was normalized by down-sampling every dataset to the size of the smallest sample. In repertoire overlap clustering, CDR3 amino acid sequences, but not nucleotide sequences, were matched to correct batch-related cross-sample contamination. The raw public data were reprocessed by TCRdb itself: fastp quality trimming at Q25, MiXCR clonotype calling, in-frame beta chains only. Rows merge per CDR3 protein into single entries with the most common DNA and genes. The V and J calls and clone size come from TCRdb's table, not from the authors' own analysis. The sample yields hundreds of thousands of distinct CDR3 sequences; approximately 50% were counted once. The ten largest clones take up 4% to 5.5% of the sample.

The TCR originated in a girl aged 5 to 17 with multiple sclerosis. This chain joins TRBV5-1 to TRBJ2-1; a confident D gene designation cannot be given. The sequencing sample was made of blood. The nucleotide sequence is given as TGCGCCAGCAGCTTGCTGAGAGGCCAATACAATGAGCAGTTCTTC. Translated, this is CASSLLRGQYNEQFF.